This note documents a single TCR beta chain sequence. Per the germline V gene, CDR1 is SGHRS and CDR2 is YFSETQ. The V and J ends lost 5 bases and 1 base respectively, with 15 bases between them. This CDR3 comprises 15 residues. The data belong to a study of long-term antiretroviral therapy in people with HIV. Sequencing used immunoSEQ v3.0 at survey level. This table comes from immunoSEQ multiplex PCR, and its TCRdb copy is limited to in-frame clones, with some not included. Of tens of thousands of clones in the sample, about 80% were seen once. This sequence joins TRBV5-1 and TRBJ2-5; maybe TRBD2 (6 bases). Sample: unsorted PBMCs, taken 1.1 years before starting antiretroviral therapy. This TCR derives from a woman aged 40 to 49 with HIV. The CDR3 DNA is TGCGCCAGCAGACGCGACGGGGGACGCCAAGAGACCCAGTACTTC. Amino acid sequence: CASRRDGGRQETQYF.